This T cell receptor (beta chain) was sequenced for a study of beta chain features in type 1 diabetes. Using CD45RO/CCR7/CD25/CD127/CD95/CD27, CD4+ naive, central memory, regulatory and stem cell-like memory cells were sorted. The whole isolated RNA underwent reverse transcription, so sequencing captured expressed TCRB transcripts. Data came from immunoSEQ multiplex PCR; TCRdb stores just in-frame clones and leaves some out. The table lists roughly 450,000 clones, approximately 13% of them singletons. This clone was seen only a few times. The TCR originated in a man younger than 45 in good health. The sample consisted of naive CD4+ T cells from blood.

DNA for the CDR3: TGCAGCGCCGCCGGGACTAGCGGGGGGTTTTGGGATACGCAGTATTTT. Translated, it gives CSAAGTSGGFWDTQYF. The genes are TRBV29-1 and TRBJ2-3; 15 bases are a match to TRBD2. Germline V gene sequence: CDR1 SQVTM, CDR2 ANQGSEA. This CDR3 spans 16 amino acids. Unmatched junction bases numbered 11, after V lost 7 bases and J lost 6 bases.